This T cell receptor (beta chain) was recorded in a study of shared clonotypes between healthy human individuals. Background on the study: CD4 naive and CD4 memory each took three plates per donor, while CD8 naive took two and CD8 memory one.

Sorted-subset replicate PCRs used 150 to 200 ng DNA, approximately 33,000 T cell genomes. Assay used: immunoSEQ multiplex PCR; TCRdb lists only in-frame clones, some missing. The profile shows under 650,000 clones, 90% to 97% of them singletons. This CDR3 comprises 11 residues. Germline assignment: CDR1 MNHNS and CDR2 SASEGT. Unmatched junction bases numbered 5, after V lost 9 bases and J lost 6 bases. The sequenced sample was naive CD4+ T cells sorted from blood. Subset: CD45RA+ positively selected. This clonotype was sampled from a woman aged 30 to 39 in good health. J is TRBJ2-7 and V is TRBV6-1, with 7 bases aligning to TRBD2. In DNA, the CDR3 is TGTGCCAGTCTAGCGGTTCGCGAGCAGTACTTC. The encoded protein is CASLAVREQYF.